Each of the 23 T cell receptor beta chains below was sequenced from the same sample in a study of blood T cell repertoires in COVID-19. Produced via immunoSEQ multiplex PCR; TCRdb's table is partial and in-frame only. Here the sample spans approximately 180,000 clones, 85% being singletons. Sequenced input: peripheral blood. The source of these receptors is a person in their 70s with COVID-19, enrolled during active disease.

This rearrangement joins TRBV9 to TRBJ2-7, with D possibly being TRBD1 (6 bases). Germline V gene sequence: CDR1 SGDLS, CDR2 YYNGEE. Between the trimmed V and J ends, which lost 0 bases and 10 bases, there was a span of 17 bases. This CDR3 region has 14 residues. CDR3 residues: CASSVDPSQGSQYF. The CDR3 DNA reads TGTGCCAGCAGCGTAGATCCCTCGCAGGGGTCCCAGTACTTC.

This clone was found a few times. The J gene is TRBJ2-5, the V gene TRBV11-1; tentatively, D is TRBD1 (6 bases). The germline V gene has CDR1 SGHAT and CDR2 FQDESV (reference sequence). The CDR3 length is 15 residues. V lost 5 bases, J lost 9 bases, and 22 bases lay in between. The CDR3 nucleotides read TGTGCCAGCAGCCAAGGCCAGGGGAAGGGTTTGGCCCAGTACTTC. Translating gives CASSQGQGKGLAQYF.

The J gene is TRBJ2-5, the V gene TRBV5-8; no definite D call. CDR3 length: 13 residues. With 0 bases removed from V and 2 bases from J, the gap between germline ends came to 5 bases. The V gene's germline CDR1 is SGHTS and CDR2 YDEGEE. The CDR3 bases are TGTGCCAGCAGCTTGGTAACACAAGAGACCCAGTACTTC. Its protein product is CASSLVTQETQYF.

The gene calls are TRBV18 and TRBJ2-3, with D unresolved. The CDR3 loop spans 13 amino acids. Per the germline V gene, CDR1 is KGHSH and CDR2 is LQKENI. The V end lost 2 bases, the J end lost 5 bases, and 8 bases lay between the germline ends. The CDR3 nucleotides read TGTGCCAGCTCACCAAGCGTACAAGATACGCAGTATTTT. It is translated as CASSPSVQDTQYF.

This clone was seen a single time. The J gene is TRBJ2-1, the V gene TRBV11-2; TRBD2 matches 15 bases. The V and J ends lost 4 bases and 13 bases, in that order; junction bases with no gene match: 8. The CDR3 length is 15 residues. Germline V lookup: CDR1 SGHAT, CDR2 FQNNGV. Here the CDR3 reads CASSSGLAGGPHQFF. CDR3 in DNA: TGTGCCAGCAGCTCTGGACTAGCGGGGGGGCCTCATCAGTTCTTC.

This clone has just one count. The rearrangement uses TRBV2 and TRBJ1-4, with TRBD1 identical over 12 bases. There are 11 residues in the CDR3. CDR1 is SNHLY, CDR2 FYNNEI, per germline. Losses at the gene ends were 11 bases for V and 10 bases for J; bases not matched to a gene: 2. The CDR3 DNA reads TGTGCCGGGACAGGGGGCGGAAAACTGTTTTTT. Protein product: CAGTGGGKLFF.

The J gene is TRBJ1-5, the V gene TRBV7-9, with D maybe TRBD1 (6 bases). V lost 5 bases, J lost 5 bases, and 10 bases lay in between. The CDR3 spans 13 residues. Germline V CDR1 and CDR2: SEHNR, FQNEAQ (reference sequence). CDR3 bases: TGTGCCAGCAGCCCAGGGGCGGATCAGCCCCAGCATTTT. The encoded protein is CASSPGADQPQHF.

The genes are TRBV2 and TRBJ1-1; D may be TRBD1 (5 bases). V was clipped by 11 bases and J by 3 bases, with 10 bases between them. Germline V gene sequence: CDR1 SNHLY, CDR2 FYNNEI. CDR3 length: 11 amino acids. In nucleotides, the CDR3 is TGTGCCGGCCGACAGTACACTGAAGCTTTCTTT. It specifies CAGRQYTEAFF.

The gene calls are TRBV27 and TRBJ2-3; tentative D call: TRBD1 (6 bases). Trimming stripped 3 bases from V and 6 bases from J, with 10 bases between. There are 13 residues in the CDR3. CDR1 and CDR2 (germline): MNHEY, SMNVEV (reference sequence). The CDR3 DNA sequence: TGTGCCAGCAGTTTGTGGGGGCGGGATACGCAGTATTTT. Translation gives CASSLWGRDTQYF.

The CDR3 DNA reads TGTGCCAGCAGCCGGGACAGGTGGGGTCGTGGTTCACCCCTCCACTTT. It specifies CASSRDRWGRGSPLHF. V and J are TRBV5-4 and TRBJ1-6; the match to TRBD1 covers 8 bases. V dropped 4 bases and J dropped 9; count of bases not matched to a gene: 12. CDR1 and CDR2 from the germline V gene are SGHNT and YYREEE (reference sequence). The CDR3 loop spans 16 amino acids.

V gene TRBV9 combines with J gene TRBJ2-5; 10 bases are shared with TRBD1. The CDR3 runs 16 residues. V dropped 0 bases and J dropped 4; count of bases not matched to a gene: 6. The germline CDR1 and CDR2 sequences are SGDLS and YYNGEE. The CDR3: CASSVVGQGGIETQYF. Written as DNA, the CDR3 is TGTGCCAGCAGCGTAGTAGGACAGGGGGGGATAGAGACCCAGTACTTC.

Remarks on this clone: The same CDR3 arises from other DNA sequences in this sample as well. The chain carries TRBV28 and TRBJ2-7; D is unclear. The germline gives CDR1 MDHEN, CDR2 SYDVKM. This CDR3 spans 12 amino acids. The ends were cut back, 1 base at V and 3 bases at J, with 4 bases in the middle. The CDR3 here is CASSLSGYEQYF. DNA for the CDR3: TGTGCCAGCAGTTTATCCGGCTACGAGCAGTACTTC.

The chain recombines TRBV5-1 with TRBJ1-4; 8 bases fit TRBD1. Looked up from germline, CDR1 is SGHRS and CDR2 is YFSETQ. Trimming cost V 1 base and J 3 bases; bases outside gene matches: 5. CDR3 length: 16 residues. CDR3 in DNA: TGCGCCAGCAGCTTGTTGGCAGGGGGCTCTAATGAAAAACTGTTTTTT. Its translation: CASSLLAGGSNEKLFF.

The V gene is TRBV15, the J gene TRBJ2-7; 8 bases line up with TRBD2. Germline values: CDR1 LNHNV, CDR2 YYDKDF (reference sequence). The CDR3 has 11 residues. The V and J ends lost 9 bases and 7 bases, in that order; junction bases with no gene match: 5. This CDR3 reads CATTGRGEQYF. CDR3 DNA sequence: TGTGCCACGACCGGGAGGGGGGAGCAGTACTTC.

The rearrangement joins TRBV2 to TRBJ1-5; tentatively, D is TRBD1 (6 bases). Germline V gives CDR1 SNHLY, CDR2 FYNNEI. Trimming stripped 3 bases from V and 2 bases from J, with 14 bases between. The CDR3 runs to 16 residues. The CDR3 DNA reads as TGTGCCAGCAGTGATTCTGGGGGCAGGGGCAATCAGCCCCAGCATTTT. Protein: CASSDSGGRGNQPQHF.

This sequence joins TRBV7-8 and TRBJ1-5; unclear D gene. Per the germline V gene, CDR1 is SGHVS and CDR2 is FQNEAQ. The CDR3 totals 13 residues. The V end lost 7 bases, the J end lost 1 base, and 8 bases lay between the germline ends. DNA of the CDR3: TGTGCCAGCAACCGTGGCAGCAATCAGCCCCAGCATTTT. Translating gives CASNRGSNQPQHF.

The chain carries TRBV19 and TRBJ1-4; perhaps TRBD1 as D (5 bases). CDR3 size: 16 residues. CDR1 is LNHDA and CDR2 is SQIVND in the germline V gene (reference sequence). The V gene lost 7 bases and the J gene lost 3 bases, with 18 bases spanning the gap. In DNA, the CDR3 is TGTGCCAGTACTAGGGACTCGGCGGGGGCTAATGAAAAACTGTTTTTT. Translating gives CASTRDSAGANEKLFF. Variable domain in full (rest from reference TRBV19 and TRBJ1-4): DGGITQSPKYLFRKEGQNVTLSCEQNLNHDAMYWYRQDPGQGLRLIYYSQIVNDFQKGDIAEGYSVSREKKESFPLTVTSAQKNPTAFYLCASTRDSAGANEKLFFGSGTQLSVL.

In its sample, this clone was seen once. The chain uses TRBV28 and TRBJ2-1; D perhaps matches TRBD1 (5 bases). The germline CDR1 and CDR2 sequences are MDHEN and SYDVKM. Between the trimmed V and J ends, which lost 9 bases and 4 bases, there was a span of 13 bases. The CDR3 runs 13 residues. CDR3 protein: CASLHRKYNEQFF. Here the CDR3 DNA reads TGTGCCAGTCTCCACAGGAAATACAATGAGCAGTTCTTC.

This clone has a handful of counts. The rearrangement links TRBV28 to TRBJ2-7; D unresolved. V was cut by 2 bases and J by 6 bases, with 17 bases left in between. Germline V gene sequence: CDR1 MDHEN, CDR2 SYDVKM. The CDR3 is 15 residues long. The CDR3 reads CASSLVSGVSREQYF. DNA for the CDR3: TGTGCCAGCAGTTTAGTTTCGGGTGTCTCTCGCGAGCAGTACTTC.

The CDR3 loop reads CASSLFTSGSETQYF. CDR3 nucleotides: TGTGCCAGCAGTTTATTTACTAGCGGGAGCGAGACCCAGTACTTC. The genes are TRBV28 and TRBJ2-5; TRBD2 aligns across 11 bases. Germline V gene data show CDR1 as MDHEN and CDR2 as SYDVKM. Trimming cost V 1 base and J 5 bases; bases outside gene matches: 3. CDR3 length: 15 amino acids.

The chain recombines TRBV5-1 with TRBJ2-7; 11 nucleotides line up with TRBD2. Germline V lookup: CDR1 SGHRS, CDR2 YFSETQ. The CDR3 has 14 amino acids. Losses at the gene ends were 4 bases for V and 6 bases for J; bases not matched to a gene: 6. The DNA for the CDR3 is TGCGCCAGCAGCCTTTCGACTAGCGGGACCGAGCAGTACTTC. It is translated as CASSLSTSGTEQYF.

This chain uses TRBV6-5 with TRBJ1-1; D perhaps matches TRBD1 (5 bases). Germline loops: CDR1 MNHEY, CDR2 SVGAGI. This CDR3 has 13 residues. V was clipped by 8 bases and J by 6 bases, with 16 bases between them. CDR3 amino acids: CASQGGRLAEAFF. Here the CDR3 DNA reads TGTGCCAGCCAGGGTGGAAGGTTGGCTGAAGCTTTCTTT.

The table lists this clone with a few counts. The CDR3 loop reads CATSTTQGLGNQPQHF. The CDR3 DNA follows: TGTGCCACCAGCACTACACAGGGGTTGGGCAATCAGCCCCAGCATTTT. This chain connects TRBV15 to TRBJ1-5, with TRBD1 identical over 7 bases. The germline CDR1 and CDR2 sequences are LNHNV and YYDKDF (reference sequence). The CDR3 runs to 16 residues. V gave up 4 bases and J gave up 2 bases; unmatched junction bases: 8.